Listed below are T cell receptor beta chains from one sample, sequenced in a study of cytomegalovirus exposure and HLA in healthy donors. Repertoires were generated with immunoSEQ multiplex PCR, while TCRdb's copy carries only in-frame clones and drops some. The sample records around 180,000 clones, 84% being singletons. Sequenced sample: PBMCs. The receptors were sampled from a man aged 18 to 29 in good health and CMV-seropositive. Each CDR3 is given with its conserved first and last residue.

v_gene	j_gene	CDR3aa
TRBV7-8	TRBJ1-1	CASRESKRGRGKIEAFF
TRBV7-8	TRBJ2-3	CASSRQRGAGGYTQYF
TRBV18	TRBJ1-5	CASSPSGQGVRWDF
TRBV5-1	TRBJ2-2	CASLGGQSGNGELFF
TRBV29-1	TRBJ2-7	CSVETSHEQYF
TRBV28	TRBJ1-5	CASSSTGDKEPQHF
TRBV30	TRBJ2-4	CAWRGGRGAFQYF
TRBV7-2	TRBJ2-7	CASSLEGTSGIYEQYF
TRBV27	TRBJ2-1	CASSLLPFTSGIYNEQFF
TRBV28	TRBJ2-7	CASRIQWGGYEQYF
TRBV23-1	TRBJ1-5	CASSQSGGDATSGNQPQHF
TRBV7-3	TRBJ2-1	CASSVLAGLGNEQFF
TRBV9	TRBJ2-7	CASSVEGQGGDEQYF
TRBV5-4	TRBJ2-3	CASSLGGMSTDTQYF
TRBV11-2	TRBJ2-3	CASSFNSGSTDTQYF
TRBV4-3	TRBJ2-3	CASSQDLADTQYF
TRBV27	TRBJ2-3	CASSLWSSGSTDTQYF
TRBV9	TRBJ2-3	CASSGHTGDYDTQYF
TRBV28	TRBJ1-1	CASSPGRGHAEAFF
TRBV6-5	TRBJ2-3	CASSYSSGFTDTQYF